These T cell receptor beta chains were read from a single sample in a study of blood T cell repertoires in COVID-19. TCRdb keeps only in-frame clones here, not all; method: immunoSEQ multiplex PCR. The profile shows approximately 170,000 clones, just over 90% of them singletons. Sequenced: peripheral blood. These receptors came from a man aged 18 to 30 with COVID-19, enrolled during active disease. Both conserved end residues are part of each CDR3. Each record gives: CDR3 protein, CDR3 DNA, V gene, D gene, clone size, J gene. A D gene is named only where the DNA matches it firmly. Size is stated for part of the rows, as once, few or many counts, or as a class when the clone is expanded.

CDR3 protein: CASSLERTVEQFF
CDR3 DNA: TGTGCCAGCAGCTTGGAGCGGACGGTTGAGCAGTTCTTC
V gene: TRBV7-2
D gene: .
clone size: .
J gene: TRBJ2-1

CDR3 protein: CASRPLGGAYEKLLF
CDR3 DNA: TGTGCCAGCAGGCCCCTTGGAGGGGCCTATGAAAAACTGCTTTTT
V gene: TRBV7-9
D gene: .
clone size: .
J gene: TRBJ1-4

CDR3 protein: CASSLWTSSTDTQYF
CDR3 DNA: TGCGCCAGCAGCCTCTGGACATCTAGCACAGATACGCAGTATTTT
V gene: TRBV5-1
D gene: .
clone size: .
J gene: TRBJ2-3

CDR3 protein: CASSLFGGRLEQYF
CDR3 DNA: TGTGCCAGCAGCTTGTTTGGGGGGAGGTTAGAGCAGTACTTC
V gene: TRBV5-6
D gene: .
clone size: .
J gene: TRBJ2-7

CDR3 protein: CASSLFGGGNYGYTF
CDR3 DNA: TGTGCCAGCAGTTTATTCGGGGGTGGGAACTATGGCTACACCTTC
V gene: TRBV28
D gene: .
clone size: .
J gene: TRBJ1-2

CDR3 protein: CASSQERGRGRNEKLLF
CDR3 DNA: TGCGCCAGCAGCCAAGAACGGGGGCGGGGGAGGAATGAAAAACTGCTTTTT
V gene: TRBV4-1
D gene: .
clone size: .
J gene: TRBJ1-4

CDR3 protein: CATSDHILGYNEQFF
CDR3 DNA: TGTGCCACCAGTGATCATATACTCGGGTACAATGAGCAGTTCTTC
V gene: TRBV24-1
D gene: .
clone size: .
J gene: TRBJ2-1

CDR3 protein: CASSLSGTGRSYEQYF
CDR3 DNA: TGCGCCAGCAGCCTCTCCGGGACAGGACGCTCCTACGAGCAGTACTTC
V gene: TRBV5-1
D gene: TRBD1
clone size: .
J gene: TRBJ2-7

CDR3 protein: CSTGWGSGRNTDTQYF
CDR3 DNA: TGCAGCACAGGCTGGGGTAGCGGGAGGAACACAGATACGCAGTATTTT
V gene: TRBV29-1
D gene: TRBD2
clone size: once
J gene: TRBJ2-3

CDR3 protein: CTSFLAGDGEQYF
CDR3 DNA: TGCACCAGTTTCCTAGCGGGAGACGGCGAGCAGTACTTC
V gene: TRBV1
D gene: .
clone size: .
J gene: TRBJ2-7

CDR3 protein: CASSLGGATYEQYF
CDR3 DNA: TGTGCCAGCAGCTTAGGGGGAGCCACCTACGAGCAGTACTTC
V gene: TRBV5-6
D gene: .
clone size: .
J gene: TRBJ2-7

CDR3 protein: CASSWTLAGGDYEQYF
CDR3 DNA: TGCGCCAGCAGCTGGACACTAGCGGGAGGGGACTACGAGCAGTACTTC
V gene: TRBV5-1
D gene: TRBD2
clone size: .
J gene: TRBJ2-7

CDR3 protein: CASSTAGGYTDTQYF
CDR3 DNA: TGTGCCAGCTCAACAGCGGGGGGCTACACAGATACGCAGTATTTT
V gene: TRBV18
D gene: TRBD2
clone size: .
J gene: TRBJ2-3

CDR3 protein: CSVLRETGPNEKLFF
CDR3 DNA: TGCAGCGTCCTCCGAGAGACAGGTCCAAATGAAAAACTGTTTTTT
V gene: TRBV29-1
D gene: .
clone size: .
J gene: TRBJ1-4

CDR3 protein: CASSEQGVDNEQFF
CDR3 DNA: TGCGCCAGCAGTGAGCAGGGGGTGGACAATGAGCAGTTCTTC
V gene: TRBV10-1
D gene: TRBD1
clone size: .
J gene: TRBJ2-1

CDR3 protein: CASTLAGATEAFF
CDR3 DNA: TGTGCCAGCACCCTAGCAGGTGCCACTGAAGCTTTCTTT
V gene: TRBV7-9
D gene: .
clone size: .
J gene: TRBJ1-1

CDR3 protein: CASSQHAPGQGANTIYF
CDR3 DNA: TGCGCCAGCAGCCAGCATGCACCGGGACAGGGGGCAAACACCATATATTTT
V gene: TRBV4-3
D gene: TRBD1
clone size: .
J gene: TRBJ1-3

CDR3 protein: CASSPGINTGELFF
CDR3 DNA: TGTGCCAGCAGCCCCGGGATTAACACCGGGGAGCTGTTTTTT
V gene: TRBV11-3
D gene: .
clone size: .
J gene: TRBJ2-2

CDR3 protein: CASSPQRAGGSYEQYF
CDR3 DNA: TGTGCCAGCAGCCCCCAACGAGCGGGAGGTTCCTACGAGCAGTACTTC
V gene: TRBV3-1/TRBV3-2
D gene: TRBD2
clone size: once
J gene: TRBJ2-7

CDR3 protein: CASSPNNPGRGRVGGYTF
CDR3 DNA: TGTGCCAGCAGCCCGAACAACCCCGGGAGGGGGCGCGTCGGAGGCTACACCTTC
V gene: TRBV7-9
D gene: TRBD1
clone size: .
J gene: TRBJ1-2

CDR3 protein: CASSGWTVGFGNTIYF
CDR3 DNA: TGTGCCAGCAGCGGCTGGACAGTAGGATTTGGAAACACCATATATTTT
V gene: TRBV9
D gene: .
clone size: .
J gene: TRBJ1-3

CDR3 protein: CASSKDSNRNSPLHF
CDR3 DNA: TGTGCCAGCAGTAAGGACAGCAATAGGAATTCACCCCTCCACTTT
V gene: TRBV6-5
D gene: .
clone size: .
J gene: TRBJ1-6

CDR3 protein: CASSASTGFPGNTIYF
CDR3 DNA: TGTGCCAGCAGCGCGTCGACAGGCTTCCCTGGAAACACCATATATTTT
V gene: TRBV9
D gene: .
clone size: .
J gene: TRBJ1-3

CDR3 protein: CASSLGQAGSTEAFF
CDR3 DNA: TGTGCCAGCAGCCTAGGACAGGCGGGCAGTACTGAAGCTTTCTTT
V gene: TRBV4-2
D gene: TRBD1
clone size: .
J gene: TRBJ1-1